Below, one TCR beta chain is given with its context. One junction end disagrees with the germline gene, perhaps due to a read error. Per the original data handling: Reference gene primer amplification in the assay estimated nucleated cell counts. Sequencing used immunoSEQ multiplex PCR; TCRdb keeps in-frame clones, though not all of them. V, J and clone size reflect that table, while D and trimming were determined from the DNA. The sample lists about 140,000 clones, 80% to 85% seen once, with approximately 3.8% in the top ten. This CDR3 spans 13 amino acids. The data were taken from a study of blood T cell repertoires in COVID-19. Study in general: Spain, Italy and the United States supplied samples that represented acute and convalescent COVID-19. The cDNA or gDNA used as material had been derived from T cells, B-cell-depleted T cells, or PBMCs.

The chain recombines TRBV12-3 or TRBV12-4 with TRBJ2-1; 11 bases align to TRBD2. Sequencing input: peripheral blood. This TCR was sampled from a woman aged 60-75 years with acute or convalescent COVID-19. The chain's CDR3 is CASSIAGGYKQFF. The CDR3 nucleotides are TGTGCCAGCAGTATAGCGGGAGGGTATAAGCAGTTCTTC.